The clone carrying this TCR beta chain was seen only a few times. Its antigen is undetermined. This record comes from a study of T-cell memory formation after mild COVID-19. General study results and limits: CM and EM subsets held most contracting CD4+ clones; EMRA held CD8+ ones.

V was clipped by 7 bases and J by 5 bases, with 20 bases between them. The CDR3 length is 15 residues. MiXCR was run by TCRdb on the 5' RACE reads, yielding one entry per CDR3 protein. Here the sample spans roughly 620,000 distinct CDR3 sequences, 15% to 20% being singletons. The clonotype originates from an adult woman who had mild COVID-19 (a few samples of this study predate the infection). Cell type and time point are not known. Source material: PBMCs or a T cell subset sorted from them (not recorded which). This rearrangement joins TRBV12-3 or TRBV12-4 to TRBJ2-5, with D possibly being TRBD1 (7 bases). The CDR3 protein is CASMVTGEVRETQYF. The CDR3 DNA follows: TGTGCCAGCATGGTAACAGGGGAGGTTCGGGAGACCCAGTACTTC.